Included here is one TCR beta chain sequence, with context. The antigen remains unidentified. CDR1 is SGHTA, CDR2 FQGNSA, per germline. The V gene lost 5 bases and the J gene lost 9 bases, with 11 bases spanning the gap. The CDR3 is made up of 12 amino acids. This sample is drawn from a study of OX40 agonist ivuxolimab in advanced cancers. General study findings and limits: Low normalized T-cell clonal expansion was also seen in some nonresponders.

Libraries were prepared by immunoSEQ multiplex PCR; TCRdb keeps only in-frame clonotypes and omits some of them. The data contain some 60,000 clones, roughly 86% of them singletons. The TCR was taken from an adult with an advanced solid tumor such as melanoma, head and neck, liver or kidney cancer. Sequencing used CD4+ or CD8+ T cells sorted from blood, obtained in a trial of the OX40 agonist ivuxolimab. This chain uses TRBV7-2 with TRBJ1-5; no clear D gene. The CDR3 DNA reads TGTGCCAGCAGCCCGCCGGAGGGGCCCCAGCATTTT. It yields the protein CASSPPEGPQHF.